This TCR beta chain was captured in a study of blood T cell repertoires in COVID-19. Background on the study: The United States, Italy and Spain supplied acute and convalescent COVID-19 samples.

Profiled with immunoSEQ multiplex PCR; TCRdb holds only in-frame clones, not every one. This sample carries 150,000 to 200,000 clones, about nine tenths of them seen once, and the ten largest clones take around 2%. The length of the CDR3 is 15 residues. The germline V gene has CDR1 SGHNT and CDR2 YENEEA. V lost 1 base and J lost 3, with 11 bases in between. Sequenced input: PBMCs or T cells enriched from blood (not recorded which). The origin of this receptor is a woman aged 25 to 39 who had recovered from COVID-19. J is TRBJ2-3 and V is TRBV11-3; D is possibly TRBD1 (5 bases). The CDR3 nucleotides read TGTGCCAGCAGCTTAGGGCTGCCAGGGACAGATACGCAGTATTTT. This gives the protein CASSLGLPGTDTQYF.